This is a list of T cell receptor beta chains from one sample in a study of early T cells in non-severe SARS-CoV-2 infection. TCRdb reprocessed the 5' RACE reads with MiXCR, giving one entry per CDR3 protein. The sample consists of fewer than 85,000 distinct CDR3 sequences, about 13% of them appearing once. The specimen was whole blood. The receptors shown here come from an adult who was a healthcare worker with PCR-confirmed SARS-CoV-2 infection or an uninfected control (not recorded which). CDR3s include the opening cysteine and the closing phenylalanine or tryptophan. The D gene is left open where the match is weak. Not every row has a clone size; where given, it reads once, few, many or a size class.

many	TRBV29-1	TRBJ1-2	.	TGCAGCGTTGACCCAAACTATGGCTACACCTTC	CSVDPNYGYTF
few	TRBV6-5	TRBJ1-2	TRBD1	TGTGCCAGCAGTTACTCTCGACAACCCAGGACAGGCTTGAGGGGCTATGGCTACACCTTC	CASSYSRQPRTGLRGYGYTF
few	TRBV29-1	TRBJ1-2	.	TGCAGCGTCGGCAGGACCTACGATGGCTACACCTTC	CSVGRTYDGYTF
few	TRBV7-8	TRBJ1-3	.	TGTGCCAGCAGCTTCTTTGGAAACACCATATATTTT	CASSFFGNTIYF
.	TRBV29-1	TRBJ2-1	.	TGCAGCGTTGTGGACTTTGTTTCTTACAATGAGCAGTTCTTC	CSVVDFVSYNEQFF
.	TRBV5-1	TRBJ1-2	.	TGCGCCAGCAGCCTGACTGAAACCTATGGCTACACCTTC	CASSLTETYGYTF
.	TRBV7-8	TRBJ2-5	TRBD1	TGTGCCAGCAGCCCAGACAGGGGGCGAGAGACCCAGTACTTC	CASSPDRGRETQYF
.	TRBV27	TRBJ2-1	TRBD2	TGTGCCAGCAGTACGGGAGGGCATGAGCAGTTCTTC	CASSTGGHEQFF
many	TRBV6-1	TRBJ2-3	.	TGTGCCAGGGGGGGCTATTATCTCACAGATACGCAGTATTTT	CARGGYYLTDTQYF
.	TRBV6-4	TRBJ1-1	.	TGTGCCACCTCTTCCGAAGCGAGCACTAAAGCTTTCTTT	CATSSEASTKAFF
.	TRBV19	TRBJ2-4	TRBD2	TGTGCCAGTAGTAGTCGGGGGGGAACCAAAAACATTCAGTACTTC	CASSSRGGTKNIQYF
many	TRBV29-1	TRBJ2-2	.	TGCAGCGTTGAAGTCCGACGGACCGGGGAGCTGTTTTTT	CSVEVRRTGELFF
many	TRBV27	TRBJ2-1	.	TGTGCCAGCAGTTTACAGGGGACCTACAATGAGCAGTTCTTC	CASSLQGTYNEQFF
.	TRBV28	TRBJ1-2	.	TGTGCCAGCAGTCGTGAGGGGTATGGTGGCTACACCTTC	CASSREGYGGYTF
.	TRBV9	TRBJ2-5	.	TGTGCCAGCAGCGTAACTGCGTACGGGAACCAAGAGACCCAGTACTTC	CASSVTAYGNQETQYF
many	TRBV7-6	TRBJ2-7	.	TGTGCCAGCAGCAAAGAGCGGGTCACCTACGAGCAGTACTTC	CASSKERVTYEQYF
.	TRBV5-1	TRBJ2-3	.	TGCGCCAGCAGCTTGGATCGGAGCCCCAAGACAGATACGCAGTATTTT	CASSLDRSPKTDTQYF
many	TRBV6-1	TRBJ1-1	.	TGTGCCAGCAGTGAAGTTGGTAGAATGGCTGAAGCTTTCTTT	CASSEVGRMAEAFF
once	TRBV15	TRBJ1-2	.	TGTGCCACCAGCCCGGGACACAACTATGGCTACACCTTC	CATSPGHNYGYTF
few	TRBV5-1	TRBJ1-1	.	TGCGCCAGCAGCTTGGCGGCGGGACCTGAAGCTTTCTTT	CASSLAAGPEAFF
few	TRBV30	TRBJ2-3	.	TGTGCCTGGGGTTACAAGGCCGGCACAGATACGCAGTATTTT	CAWGYKAGTDTQYF
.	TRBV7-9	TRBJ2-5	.	TGTGCCAGCAGCTCCGGGGTCCGGACGGAGACCCAGTACTTC	CASSSGVRTETQYF
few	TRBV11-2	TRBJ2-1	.	TGTGCCAGCAGCTTATCCAGCGGGTACAATGAGCAGTTCTTC	CASSLSSGYNEQFF
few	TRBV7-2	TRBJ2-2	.	TGTGCCAGCAGCCGGGGGGACAGGCGAACCGGGGAGCTGTTTTTT	CASSRGDRRTGELFF
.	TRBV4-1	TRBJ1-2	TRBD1	TGCGCCAGCAGCCAAAATCAGGGGGAGATCTATGGCTACACCTTC	CASSQNQGEIYGYTF
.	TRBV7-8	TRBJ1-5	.	TGTGCCAGCAGCTTATTGGAGAATCAGCCCCAGCATTTT	CASSLLENQPQHF
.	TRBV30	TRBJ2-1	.	TGTGCCTGGAGTGTGGGGCTGGAGCAGTTCTTC	CAWSVGLEQFF
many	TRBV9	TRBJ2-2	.	TGTGCCAGCAGCGTAGATCACGTCGGCACCGGGGAGCTGTTTTTT	CASSVDHVGTGELFF
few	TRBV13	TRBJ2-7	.	TGTGCCAGCAGCTTAAGAGCGGGTGAGCAGTACTTC	CASSLRAGEQYF
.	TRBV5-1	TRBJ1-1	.	TGCGCCAGCAGCTCCGGAACAGGGAGGAACACTGAAGCTTTCTTT	CASSSGTGRNTEAFF
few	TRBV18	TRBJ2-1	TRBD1	TGTGCCAGCTCACCACCGGACAGGGGTATGGACAATGAGCAGTTCTTC	CASSPPDRGMDNEQFF
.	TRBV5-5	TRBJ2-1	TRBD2	TGTGCCAGCAGCTTGTGGACTAGCGGCCACAATGAGCAGTTCTTC	CASSLWTSGHNEQFF
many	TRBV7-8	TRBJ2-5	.	TGTGCCAGCAGCTCAACTCTAGCGAAAACCGGAGAGACCCAGTACTTC	CASSSTLAKTGETQYF
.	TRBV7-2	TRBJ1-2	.	TGTGCCAGCAGTCTAGGGGGGGCGCGAGGCTACACCTTC	CASSLGGARGYTF
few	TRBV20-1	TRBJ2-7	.	TGCAGTGCTAGAGAACAGCTAGTAGGAGAGCAGTACTTC	CSAREQLVGEQYF
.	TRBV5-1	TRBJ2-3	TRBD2	TGCGCCAGCAGCCCGGGGACTAGCGGGGCTAGCACAGATACGCAGTATTTT	CASSPGTSGASTDTQYF
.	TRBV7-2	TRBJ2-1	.	TGTGCCAGCAGCTTAAGGCGGGAGCAGTTCTTC	CASSLRREQFF
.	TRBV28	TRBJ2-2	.	TGTGCCAGCAGCTCACTAGGGGCCGGGGAGCTGTTTTTT	CASSSLGAGELFF
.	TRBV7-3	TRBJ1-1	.	TGTGCCAGCAGCCCGGCAGGACGGCGGAACACTGAAGCTTTCTTT	CASSPAGRRNTEAFF
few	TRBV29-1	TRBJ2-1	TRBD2	TGCAGCGTTGACCCTTTAGCGGGGGGGCTATACAATGAGCAGTTCTTC	CSVDPLAGGLYNEQFF
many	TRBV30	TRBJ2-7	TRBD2	TGTGCCTGGAGGTCATCGGGACTAGCGGGCACCTACGAGCAGTACTTC	CAWRSSGLAGTYEQYF
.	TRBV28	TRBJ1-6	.	TGTGCCAGCACTCCCGGCGGTAAGCCCCTCCACTTT	CASTPGGKPLHF
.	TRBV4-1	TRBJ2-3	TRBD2	TGCGCCAGCAGCCAAGATCGGGGGGAGCGACGTTACACAGATACGCAGTATTTT	CASSQDRGERRYTDTQYF
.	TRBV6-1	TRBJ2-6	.	TGTGCCAGCAGTACAGCCGGCGGAGGGGCCAACGTCCTGACTTTC	CASSTAGGGANVLTF
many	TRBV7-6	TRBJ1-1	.	TGTGCCAGCAGCTTAGGGGACATCTACCGGGATGAAGCTTTCTTT	CASSLGDIYRDEAFF
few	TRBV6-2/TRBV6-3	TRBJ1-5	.	TGTGCCAGCAGTTACTCGATGCAGGTCAAGGGGCAGCCCCAGCATTTT	CASSYSMQVKGQPQHF
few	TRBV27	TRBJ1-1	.	TGTGCCAGCAGTTTAGGGGCCGACAGGCCTACCGAAGCTTTCTTT	CASSLGADRPTEAFF
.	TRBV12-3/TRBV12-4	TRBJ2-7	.	TGTGCCAGCAGTTCTGGCGGGGCCTACGAGCAGTACTTC	CASSSGGAYEQYF
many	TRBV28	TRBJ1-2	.	TGTGCCAGCAGTTTAAGTGCTTACCGCCCTGGCTATGGCTACACCTTC	CASSLSAYRPGYGYTF
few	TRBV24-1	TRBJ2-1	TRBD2	TGTGCCACCAGAATTTCAGGGACTAGCGGAGGCGATGAGCAGTTCTTC	CATRISGTSGGDEQFF
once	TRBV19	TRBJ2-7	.	TGTGCCAGCCGACCCGGGACAACCTACGAGCAGTACTTC	CASRPGTTYEQYF
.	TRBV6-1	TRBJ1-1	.	TGTGCCAGCACCGAGCTAGCCAATTTAAACACTGAAGCTTTCTTT	CASTELANLNTEAFF